This record looks at one TCR beta chain sequence and its context. This clone's antigen is unknown. It has no much larger one-base neighbor in the sample; base qualities were not kept. The cohort comprised 710 or so healthy bone marrow donors. All cohort members were sampled while nominally healthy, although unrecorded immune exposures were likely present. The donor was CMV seronegative and was included in the group of several hundred seronegative cohort members. A peripheral blood sample was provided by each donor, and peripheral blood mononuclear cells were used for TCR beta sequencing. The Qiagen DNeasy Blood Extraction Kit was used to extract genomic DNA from the blood cell samples. These data belong to a study of cytomegalovirus exposure and HLA in healthy donors (dated 2017 in TCRdb). Background for the entire study: In an earlier analysis of several hundred of the donors, approximately 260 Gb of sequence data and 100 million or so unique TCR beta sequences from roughly 200 million T cells were reported. To decide whether each TCR beta V gene segment behaved as functional or pseudogenic, an earlier analysis of nearly 600 of the donors relied on high-throughput TCR beta sequencing. An early release covering roughly 580 HLA-typed donors comprised 300 to 350 gigabases of sequencing data and tens of millions of unique TCR sequences. Among the roughly 400 genotyped donors, around 81% belonged to the genetic ancestry cluster associated with self-reported Caucasian donors. In a later analysis, previously published TCR beta repertoires from about 670 donors were re-analyzed and high-resolution HLA genotyping was added so that TCR occurrence patterns could be studied. Because of strong linkage in the cohort, a few DR-DQ haplotypes were treated as single units for association and clustering. Donor age, sex, ethnicity and CMV serostatus were compiled alongside the repertoire data. Every discovery cohort repertoire had been produced on one sequencing platform. The study aimed to test whether signatures of past pathogen exposure could be identified by cataloging public T cell receptors. Along with the approximately 600-subject first cohort, a separate validation cohort of 120 different subjects was used. To predict cytomegalovirus infection status, the study brought together high-throughput TCR immunosequencing, statistical association of individual TCRs with disease status, and machine learning. A later genetic analysis used genome-wide SNP genotypes for 398 of the 666 donors, treating that subset as a discovery cohort. The study used immunosequencing to profile the T cell repertoires of 670 or so subjects and linked those repertoires to cytomegalovirus serostatus. Across roughly 420 genotyped donors of the cohort, an average of approximately 220,000 unique TCR beta nucleotide sequences per donor were sequenced, and roughly 20% of those sequences were non-productive. Typing coverage varied by locus: roughly 620-630 donors for A, B, C, DRB1 and DQB1; around 560 for DQA1; approximately 610 for DPA1; 450 to 480 for DPB1. Class I and class II HLA loci were covered by the typing at four-digit resolution. Rather than using new phenotypic data, the later analysis identified candidate immune exposures from TCR beta sequences and from how often those sequences occurred across donors.

At the junction V is shortened by 5 bases and J by 6 bases; bases outside the gene matches: 4. CDR3 length: 14 amino acids, cysteine to phenylalanine. The retained sequence is limited to the CDR3, 42 bases, with the frame set at the first base. Via the germline V gene, CDR1 is SGHAT and CDR2 FQNNGV. Broad study findings and their caveats: A later genetic analysis associated a missense DCLRE1C variant with V-gene and J-gene trimming of TCR beta chains, and an independent cohort replicated the association. In a later analysis, 16,951 TCR beta sequences were associated with specific HLA alleles at a false discovery rate of 0.05. A further reported finding was that TCR beta sequences accurately predicted the HLA-A and HLA-B alleles for most subjects in the first cohort. The classifier was reported to diagnose cytomegalovirus status with high specificity and sensitivity in both the original and validation cohorts. In vitro tests confirmed that a few of the cytomegalovirus-associated TCR beta chains recognize cytomegalovirus antigens. Immune exposure information for the cohort was limited to CMV serostatus. A total of 150 to 200 TCR beta chains were listed by the study as associated with cytomegalovirus. Assigning TCR associations to individual alleles was difficult when HLA alleles, especially DR and DQ, strongly co-occurred. Because the 87-base-pair reads could not distinguish some IMGT-functional V segments, including TRBV6-2 and TRBV6-3, those segments were excluded. Because counts were too low, roughly 16 rarely observed V segments, including chromosome 9 orphons, were excluded from the earlier analysis of 587 of the donors. The sequencing pipeline was judged likely to have produced a cluster of highly shared sequence variants as a technical artifact. A later analysis found that most CMV-associated TCR beta chains appeared HLA-restricted, with HLA associations seemingly driven largely by CMV exposure. Compared with the roughly 720-donor mean, donors in an Asian-associated ancestry cluster had fewer N-insertions in productive TCRs, according to a later genetic analysis. According to the authors, the approach could potentially be generalized to other disease states and immunological phenotypes. This cohort had only TCR beta chains sequenced, and the lack of alpha or paired-chain data limited which features could be detected. Compared with equally common non-associated chains, HLA-associated TCR beta chains in a later analysis were more clonally expanded and had lower generation probabilities. Broadly in line with IMGT annotations, most TCR beta V segments showed up in productive rearrangements about 87% or about 30% of the time in an earlier analysis of 450 to 600 of the donors. Roughly uniform sequencing depth across donors was assumed in presence/absence analyses, although this assumption may not hold. Because HLA typing was unavailable for some donors at each locus, only the typed subset was used in association tests. In a later analysis, the rate of TCR association differed among HLA loci, with DRB1 alleles having the most associated TCRs and HLA-C alleles having the fewest. Correlated functional status among segregating V segments might be attributable to linkage disequilibrium, but an unknown experimental factor could not be ruled out. A later analysis reported that several top co-occurrence clusters appeared linked to parvovirus B19, influenza, CMV and Epstein-Barr virus. Most TCR sequences were observed very rarely across donors, whereas some public TCRs were present in many individuals.

Library construction relied on the immunoSEQ multiplex PCR assay. For the multiplex PCR, a mixture combining 60 forward primers for TCR Vbeta segments and 13 reverse primers for TCR Jbeta segments was used. The CDR3 region of rearranged TCR beta genes was amplified from genomic DNA with a multiplex PCR assay. On the Illumina HiSeq System, the amplified TCR beta libraries were sequenced as 87-base-pair reads. The original pipeline was this. A later analysis tallied around 80 million unique TCR beta chains across the 610 or so repertoires, and approximately 12 million of those chains were shared by two or more donors. Raw reads were error-corrected and collapsed into unique sequences by a nearest-neighbor algorithm in which closely related sequences were merged to remove PCR and sequencing errors. V, D and J gene segments were assigned by aligning CDR3 sequences to IMGT reference sequences. Each retained sequence needed at least a six-nucleotide match to both a V gene segment and a J gene segment. Rearrangements were classified as productive when the CDR3 lacked stop codons and remained in frame with V and J, and all other rearrangements were classified as non-productive. Following IMGT convention, CDR3 was defined as the stretch from the second conserved V-encoded cysteine to the conserved J-encoded phenylalanine. The earlier analysis of about 640 of the donors excluded any sequence lacking an unambiguous match to a single V gene segment. In an earlier analysis of approximately 610 of the donors, V segments were called functional above 56.7% productive rearrangements and were called segregating when the between-donor standard deviation exceeded 5%. A statistical classification framework was built for diagnosing cytomegalovirus status from the catalog of TCR beta chain sequences. A later analysis assigned V and J genes by comparing TCR nucleotide sequences with IMGT/GENE-DB human TR gene sequences. Using the TCRdist pipeline, a later analysis assigned CDR3 sequences along with most-parsimonious VDJ recombination scenarios. In a later analysis, each TCR beta chain was defined by its CDR3 amino acid sequence together with its V-gene family, and reads without a unique V-gene family were excluded. To address suspected cross-contamination and a sequencing artifact, a later analysis removed several hundred highly shared, low-generation-probability nucleotide sequences. For each public chain, a later analysis derived a clonal expansion index from normalized ranks of inferred template counts within each repertoire. Generation probabilities in a later analysis came from a VDJ recombination model fitted to out-of-frame rearrangements, and those results were checked against IGoR. In a later analysis, hypergeometric tests were used to score TCR-TCR, TCR-HLA and TCR-CMV co-occurrence, with a repertoire-size bias correction applied to TCR pairs. A later analysis estimated false discovery rates by permuting HLA or CMV assignments 20 times. In a later analysis, co-occurring TCRs were grouped with DBSCAN, and TCRdist sequence similarity was added when clustering was performed within HLA-allele-positive subsets. For co-occurrence clustering, repertoires with fewer than 30,000 or more than 120,000 public chains were excluded, along with four or five repertoires with anomalous nucleotide sharing. As stored in TCRdb, this immuneACCESS dataset retains in-frame rearrangements with V and J assigned. A fraction of the clones does not appear; measured against another copy, unresolved V genes explain less than half of the discrepancy, and the remainder lacks a known reason. For V, J and clone size, that table is used; D and trimming come from the DNA. The sample table shows some 200,000 clones, and 82% are seen once. The leading ten clones occupy roughly 0.8% of the sample.

The source is a young woman in good health and CMV-seronegative. Source material: PBMCs. The rearranged segments are TRBV11-2 and TRBJ1-6, and TRBD1 aligns with 7 junction nucleotides. The CDR3 protein sequence reads: CASSVDRLNSPLHF. The nucleotide sequence reads TGTGCCAGCAGCGTGGACAGGCTTAATTCACCCCTCCACTTT.